The sequence of this T cell receptor (beta chain) was determined in a study of human T cells and chemical hapten exposure. Study results and limitations: Positive correlation was observed between PT1 expanded TCR counts and patch test score. Against controls, expanded TCRs gave rise to significantly more large CDR3 similarity clusters.

The time point denotes: pre-sensitization, week 0. Stated treatment: therapeutic diphenylcyclopropenone sensitization with weekly scalp DPC. The library tagged each cDNA molecule with unique molecular identifiers. As originally analysed: TCR counts had a median of around 94,000 per sample and spanned about 23,224 to 750,000. TCRdb re-called the RACE reads through MiXCR, storing one row per CDR3 protein. V and J calls and clone size were set by TCRdb, not the authors. The data show more than 300,000 distinct CDR3 sequences, approximately 5.1% seen once. This clonotype was observed at least ten times. Antigen specificity is unknown. The CDR3 contains 13 residues. The V gene lost 8 bases and the J gene lost 8 bases, with 16 bases spanning the gap. The germline CDR1 and CDR2 sequences are MRHNA and SNTAGT.

The chain employs TRBV6-4 and TRBJ2-1; TRBD1 might be the D (6 bases). Sample: whole blood, taken in connection with sensitization to the hapten diphenylcyclopropenone (DPC). This TCR was recovered from a woman aged 45-60 years with alopecia areata. Some clones in this sample may be carry-over from other donors' samples. CDR3 bases: TGTGCCAGCGGTCCTAACAGGGTCGATGAGCAGTTCTTC. As protein: CASGPNRVDEQFF.